A selection of T cell receptor beta chains follows, all from one sample in a study of cytomegalovirus exposure and HLA in healthy donors. Only in-frame clones appear in the TCRdb table, and some are missing; sequencing was by immunoSEQ multiplex PCR. The sample lists 150,000 to 200,000 clones, about 75% occurring once. Specimen: PBMCs. These receptors all stem from a man aged 18 to 29 in good health and CMV-seropositive. CDR3s include the opening cysteine and the closing phenylalanine or tryptophan. D genes are given only for firm matches. Rows give clone size only sometimes, using once, few, many, or a class for an expanded clone.

size | J | D | V | DNA | CDR3
NA | TRBJ1-2 | NA | TRBV5-6 | TGTGCCAGCAGCCTCAACTATGGCTACACCTTC | CASSLNYGYTF
NA | TRBJ2-1 | NA | TRBV7-2 | TGTGCCAGCAGCTTAGGTAGTAGCGGAATAAATGAGCAGTTCTTC | CASSLGSSGINEQFF
NA | TRBJ1-4 | NA | TRBV6-1 | TGTGCCAGCAGTGAAGGAACCAGGGAAAAACTGTTTTTT | CASSEGTREKLFF
NA | TRBJ1-5 | NA | TRBV28 | TGTGCCAGCAGTCCCGGGACGTTGGTGGACTATAGCAATCAGCCCCAGCATTTT | CASSPGTLVDYSNQPQHF
NA | TRBJ2-4 | NA | TRBV6-5 | TGTGCCAGCAGTTCGGGGGATCTAGCCAAAAACATTCAGTACTTC | CASSSGDLAKNIQYF
few | TRBJ1-3 | TRBD1 | TRBV5-4 | TGTGCCAGCAGCTTCAACCGGGACAGGGGTATAAGCTCTGGAAACACCATATATTTT | CASSFNRDRGISSGNTIYF
NA | TRBJ2-1 | TRBD1 | TRBV5-1 | TGCGCCAGCAGCGCGGATAACGGACAGGCCTACAATGAGCAGTTCTTC | CASSADNGQAYNEQFF
NA | TRBJ1-1 | TRBD1 | TRBV29-1 | TGCAGCGTTAAGGGGGCGGGTGAAGCTTTCTTT | CSVKGAGEAFF
NA | TRBJ2-5 | NA | TRBV11-2 | TGTGCCAGCAGCAGGAGTATACAAGAGACCCAGTACTTC | CASSRSIQETQYF
NA | TRBJ1-5 | NA | TRBV7-8 | TGTGCCAGCAGCTTTTTTCAGCAGGGGTCTCATCAGCCCCAGCATTTT | CASSFFQQGSHQPQHF
once | TRBJ1-1 | NA | TRBV19 | TGTGCCGCCCTAAGGGGGGGGGTGAACACTGAAGCTTTCTTT | CAALRGGVNTEAFF
NA | TRBJ2-5 | TRBD1 | TRBV7-9 | TGTGCCAGCAGCTCGTCGACAGGGGGAGGGGGAGAGACCCAGTACTTC | CASSSSTGGGGETQYF
NA | TRBJ1-2 | TRBD1 | TRBV28 | TGTGCCAGCAGGGGGACAGGGGCGTTATATGGCTACACCTTC | CASRGTGALYGYTF
NA | TRBJ2-5 | NA | TRBV30 | TGTGCCTGGATTCCCGGCGGATTTCAAGAGACCCAGTACTTC | CAWIPGGFQETQYF
NA | TRBJ1-1 | NA | TRBV19 | TGTGCCAGTAGTACACAGGGATTTAACACTGAAGCTTTCTTT | CASSTQGFNTEAFF
NA | TRBJ1-4 | TRBD1 | TRBV6-1 | TGTGCCAGCACGGAGCTCAGGGGGACCCGAGAAAAACTGTTTTTT | CASTELRGTREKLFF
NA | TRBJ2-5 | TRBD2 | TRBV6-1 | TGTGCCAGCAGTGAGCAGGGACTAGCGGGGACCCAAGAGACCCAGTACTTC | CASSEQGLAGTQETQYF
few | TRBJ2-3 | TRBD2 | TRBV9 | TGTGCCAGCAGCGTAGCTGGGAGGGGTCGGGGCACAGATACGCAGTATTTT | CASSVAGRGRGTDTQYF
NA | TRBJ1-5 | NA | TRBV9 | TGTGCCAGCAGCGTAGATGGGACACCTGATCAGCCCCAGCATTTT | CASSVDGTPDQPQHF
NA | TRBJ2-3 | TRBD2 | TRBV4-1 | TGCGCCAGCAGCCGGCTGACTAGCGGGAGTGCCGATACGCAGTATTTT | CASSRLTSGSADTQYF
NA | TRBJ1-5 | TRBD1 | TRBV5-1 | TGCGCCAGCAGCTGGCCCATTTTGGGGACAGGGGGCGCGCGGAGCAATCAGCCCCAGCATTTT | CASSWPILGTGGARSNQPQHF
NA | TRBJ2-2 | NA | TRBV2 | TGTGCCATCCCCCGGGGGAACACCGGGGAGCTGTTTTTT | CAIPRGNTGELFF
NA | TRBJ2-1 | NA | TRBV28 | TGTGCCAGCAGGGGTTCGGGGGCCTACAATGAGCAGTTCTTC | CASRGSGAYNEQFF
few | TRBJ1-1 | NA | TRBV30 | TGTGCCTGGAATCTCCCCGGCACTGAAGCTTTCTTT | CAWNLPGTEAFF
once | TRBJ1-1 | TRBD1 | TRBV5-1 | TGCGCCAGCAGCTATGGACAGGCGGGGACTGAAGCTTTCTTT | CASSYGQAGTEAFF
NA | TRBJ2-1 | TRBD2 | TRBV27 | TGTGCCAGCAGTTCCTTAGCGGGAGGCGACAATGAGCAGTTCTTC | CASSSLAGGDNEQFF
NA | TRBJ2-3 | TRBD2 | TRBV2 | TGTGCCAGCAGTGAAAGTAGGGTCGGGGGGTCAGATACGCAGTATTTT | CASSESRVGGSDTQYF
few | TRBJ2-3 | TRBD1 | TRBV6-5 | TGTGCCAGCAGCAGTAGACCGGGACAGGGGAGGAATTTT | CASSSRPGQGRNF
NA | TRBJ1-5 | TRBD1 | TRBV28 | TGTGCCAGCAGTTTGAGGACAGGGAATCGAGGCAATCAGCCCCAGCATTTT | CASSLRTGNRGNQPQHF
few | TRBJ2-3 | TRBD2 | TRBV6-6 | TGTGCCAGCAGTTACTCTCCTAGCGGGGGTTCCAATACGCAGTATTTT | CASSYSPSGGSNTQYF
few | TRBJ1-1 | NA | TRBV6-1 | TGTGCCAGCAGTGTCGGACTTCTAGCTTTCTTT | CASSVGLLAFF
medium-sized | TRBJ2-3 | TRBD1 | TRBV27 | TGTGCCAGCAGTTTCGGACAGGGAGGCTCAGATACGCAGTATTTT | CASSFGQGGSDTQYF
once | TRBJ1-1 | NA | TRBV6-4 | TGTGCCAGCAGTGAGTACAGGTGGACTGAAGCTTTCTTT | CASSEYRWTEAFF
NA | TRBJ2-5 | NA | TRBV5-5 | TGTGCCAGCAGCCCCGAGGAGGTCGAGACCCAGTACTTC | CASSPEEVETQYF
NA | TRBJ2-3 | TRBD2 | TRBV5-1 | TGCGCCAGCAGCTCCCCGATAGCGGGGGGGCGAGTCGAAGATACGCAGTATTTT | CASSSPIAGGRVEDTQYF
once | TRBJ1-1 | NA | TRBV29-1 | TGCAGCGTTGAAGCTGGACAAGGGGATACTGAAGCTTTCTTT | CSVEAGQGDTEAFF
NA | TRBJ2-1 | TRBD2 | TRBV30 | TGTGCCTGGAGTGTACGGCGGGGGGGCAATGAGCAGTTCTTC | CAWSVRRGGNEQFF
few | TRBJ1-4 | NA | TRBV13 | TGTGCCAGCAGCTCTAGGGGGGGAACTAATGAAAAACTGTTTTTT | CASSSRGGTNEKLFF
NA | TRBJ2-6 | TRBD1 | TRBV4-1 | TGCGCCAGCAGCCGCACCGACGGAGGGACAGGGGCCTCTGGGGCCAACGTCCTGACTTTC | CASSRTDGGTGASGANVLTF
NA | TRBJ2-6 | NA | TRBV10-2 | TGCGCCAGCAGCGCACAGTTACCCGTCCTGACTTTC | CASSAQLPVLTF